A single sample gave rise to the 3 T cell receptor beta chains below, sequenced in a study of post-analysis software for immune sequencing data. The study, taken as a whole, reports: Patients carried five TRBV segments more frequently than controls did, and TRBV5-6, TRBV5-1 and TRBV20-1 were among them.

Prepared libraries of TCR beta cDNA carried unique molecular identifiers. Using its own MiXCR run on the PCR reads, TCRdb lists one record per CDR3 protein. The sample lists some 690,000 distinct CDR3 sequences; 55% to 70% were seen once. No antigens are known for them. Sequencing was carried out using blood. These receptors were collected from a girl aged 2 to 9 with multiple sclerosis.

The chain recombines TRBV5-1 with TRBJ2-5; no firm D call. The length of the CDR3 is 14 residues. Germline-derived CDR1 and CDR2 are SGHRS and YFSETQ. Between the trimmed V and J ends, which lost 4 bases and 1 base, there was a span of 11 bases. Here the CDR3 reads CASSPGRPQETQYF. In nucleotides, the CDR3 is TGCGCCAGCAGCCCAGGACGTCCCCAAGAGACCCAGTACTTC.

The rearrangement uses TRBV5-1 and TRBJ2-5; 7 bases fit TRBD1. The CDR3 contains 15 residues. The junction had 12 bases not matched to a gene; V was cut back by 5 bases and J by 5 bases. CDR1 and CDR2 from the germline V gene are SGHRS and YFSETQ. CDR3 in amino acids: CASRWDSQAVETQYF. The CDR3 nucleotides read TGCGCCAGCAGGTGGGACAGTCAGGCGGTGGAGACCCAGTACTTC. The whole variable domain, filled in from reference TRBV5-1 and TRBJ2-5, reads KAGVTQTPRYLIKTRGQQVTLSCSPISGHRSVSWYQQTPGQGLQFLFEYFSETQRNKGNFPGRFSGRQFSNSRSEMNVSTLELGDSALYLCASRWDSQAVETQYFGPGTRLLVL.

The sample holds a few counts of this clonotype. The V and J genes are TRBV25-1 and TRBJ2-1, with a tentative D call TRBD1 (7 bases). The CDR3 is 16 residues long. Germline CDR1 reads MGHDK; CDR2 reads SYGVNS. Trimming took off 3 bases at V and 4 bases at J, with 16 bases between the two ends. CDR3 sequence (DNA): TGTGCCAGCAGTGATAGTGGAGGGGGCCGATACAATGAGCAGTTCTTC. As protein: CASSDSGGGRYNEQFF. Based on the CDR3 plus reference TRBV25-1 and TRBJ2-1, the full variable domain is EADIYQTPRYLVIGTGKKITLECSQTMGHDKMYWYQQDPGMELHLIHYSYGVNSTEKGDLSSESTVSRIRTEHFPLTLESARPSHTSQYLCASSDSGGGRYNEQFFGPGTRLTVL.